Listed here is a single T cell receptor (beta chain). Its antigen is unidentified. Genomic DNA acted as the template from which TCR beta VDJ combination and CDR3 sequence profiling were carried out. Via MiXCR, TCRdb re-called the reads, giving one row per CDR3 protein. The repertoire holds about 190,000 distinct CDR3 sequences, with nearly 50% as singletons. This sample was taken from a study of CD8+CD57+ T cells in acquired aplastic anemia. Across the whole study: Sorting CD4+ and CD8+ cells gave DNA averaging around 3 ug.

Previously, flow cytometry had revealed CD8+CD57+ cell expansion in the patients chosen for sequencing. Study-wide results and caveats: Shared by patients and controls, almost 30 CD8+ CDR3s were abundant in patients.

Sequenced input: sorted CD4+, CD8+, or CD8+CD57+ T cells (not recorded which) from PBMCs. The receptor was isolated from a human donor with aplastic anemia.

The CDR3 sequence is CASSLMTGWDTQYF. CDR3 in DNA: TGTGCCAGCAGCTTAATGACGGGTTGGGATACGCAGTATTTT. This chain connects TRBV7-2 to TRBJ2-3; no clear D. Per germline, CDR1 SGHTA and CDR2 FQGNSA. V shed 2 bases and J shed 6 bases, with 12 bases lying between them. This CDR3 comprises 14 residues.